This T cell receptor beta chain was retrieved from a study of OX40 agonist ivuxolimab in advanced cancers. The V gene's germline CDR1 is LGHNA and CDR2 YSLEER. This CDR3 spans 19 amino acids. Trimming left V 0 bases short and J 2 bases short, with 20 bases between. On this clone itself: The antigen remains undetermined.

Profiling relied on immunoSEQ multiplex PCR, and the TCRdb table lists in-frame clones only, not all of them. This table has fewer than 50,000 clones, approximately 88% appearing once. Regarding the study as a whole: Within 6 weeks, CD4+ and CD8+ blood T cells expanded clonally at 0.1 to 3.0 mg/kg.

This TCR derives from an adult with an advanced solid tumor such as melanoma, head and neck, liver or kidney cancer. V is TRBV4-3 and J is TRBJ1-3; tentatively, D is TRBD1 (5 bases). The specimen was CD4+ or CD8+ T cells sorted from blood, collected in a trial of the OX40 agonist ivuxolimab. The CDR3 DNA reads TGCGCCAGCAGCCAAGATTGGGCAGGGTTGGGTATCGCTGGAAACACCATATATTTT. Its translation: CASSQDWAGLGIAGNTIYF.